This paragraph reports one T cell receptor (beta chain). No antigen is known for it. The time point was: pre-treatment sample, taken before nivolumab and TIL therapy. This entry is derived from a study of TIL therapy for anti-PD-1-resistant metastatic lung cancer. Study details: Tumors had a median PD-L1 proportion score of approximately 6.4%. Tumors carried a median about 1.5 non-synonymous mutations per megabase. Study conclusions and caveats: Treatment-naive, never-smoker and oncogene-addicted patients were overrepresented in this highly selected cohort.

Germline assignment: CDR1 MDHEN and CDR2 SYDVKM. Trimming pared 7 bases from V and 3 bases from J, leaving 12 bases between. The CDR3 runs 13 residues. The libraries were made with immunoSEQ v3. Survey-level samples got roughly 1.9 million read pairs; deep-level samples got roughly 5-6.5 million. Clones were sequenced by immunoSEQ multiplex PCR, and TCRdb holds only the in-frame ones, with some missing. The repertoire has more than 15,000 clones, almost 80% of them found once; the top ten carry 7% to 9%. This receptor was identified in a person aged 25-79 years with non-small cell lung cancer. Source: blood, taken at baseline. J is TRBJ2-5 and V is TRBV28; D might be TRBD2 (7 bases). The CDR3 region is CASTKGGKETQYF. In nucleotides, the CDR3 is TGTGCCAGCACTAAGGGGGGGAAAGAGACCCAGTACTTC.